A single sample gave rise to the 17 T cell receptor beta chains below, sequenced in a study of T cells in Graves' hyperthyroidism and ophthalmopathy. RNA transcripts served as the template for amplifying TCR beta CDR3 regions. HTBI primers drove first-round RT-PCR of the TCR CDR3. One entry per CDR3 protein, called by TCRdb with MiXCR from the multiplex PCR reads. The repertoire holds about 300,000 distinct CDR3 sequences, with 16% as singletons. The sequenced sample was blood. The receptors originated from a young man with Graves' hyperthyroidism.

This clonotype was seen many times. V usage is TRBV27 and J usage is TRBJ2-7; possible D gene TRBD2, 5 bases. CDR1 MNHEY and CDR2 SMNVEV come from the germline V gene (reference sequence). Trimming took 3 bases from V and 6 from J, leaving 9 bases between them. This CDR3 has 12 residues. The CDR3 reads CASSFVGGEQYF. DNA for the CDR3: TGTGCCAGCAGTTTCGTCGGAGGCGAGCAGTACTTC.

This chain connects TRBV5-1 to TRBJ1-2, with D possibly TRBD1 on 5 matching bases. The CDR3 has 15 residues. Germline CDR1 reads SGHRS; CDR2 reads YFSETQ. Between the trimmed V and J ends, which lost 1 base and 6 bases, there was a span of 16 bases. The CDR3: CASSLKPGGNNGYTF. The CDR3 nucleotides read TGCGCCAGCAGCTTGAAACCGGGGGGGAACAATGGCTACACCTTC.

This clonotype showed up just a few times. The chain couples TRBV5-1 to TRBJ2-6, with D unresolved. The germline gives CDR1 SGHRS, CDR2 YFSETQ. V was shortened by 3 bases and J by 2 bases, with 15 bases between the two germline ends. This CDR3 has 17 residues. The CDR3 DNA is TGCGCCAGCAGCTCCCGGGCCCTCTTAGCTGGGGCCAACGTCCTGACTTTC. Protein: CASSSRALLAGANVLTF.

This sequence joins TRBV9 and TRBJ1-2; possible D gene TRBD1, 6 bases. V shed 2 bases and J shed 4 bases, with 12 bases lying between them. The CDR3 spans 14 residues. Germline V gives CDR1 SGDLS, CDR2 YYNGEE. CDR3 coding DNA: TGTGCCAGCAGCGTCGGGGGCGCTGGCTATGGCTACACCTTC. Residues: CASSVGGAGYGYTF.

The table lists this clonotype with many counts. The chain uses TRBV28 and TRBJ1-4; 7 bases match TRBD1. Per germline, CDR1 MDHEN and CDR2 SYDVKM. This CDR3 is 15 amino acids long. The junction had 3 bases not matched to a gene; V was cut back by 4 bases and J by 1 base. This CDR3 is CASSSRTGTNEKLFF. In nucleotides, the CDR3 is TGTGCCAGCAGTTCCCGGACAGGAACTAATGAAAAACTGTTTTTT. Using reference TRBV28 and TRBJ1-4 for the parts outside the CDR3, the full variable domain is DVKVTQSSRYLVKRTGEKVFLECVQDMDHENMFWYRQDPGLGLRLIYFSYDVKMKEKGDIPEGYSVSREKKERFSLILESASTNQTSMYLCASSSRTGTNEKLFFGSGTQLSVL.

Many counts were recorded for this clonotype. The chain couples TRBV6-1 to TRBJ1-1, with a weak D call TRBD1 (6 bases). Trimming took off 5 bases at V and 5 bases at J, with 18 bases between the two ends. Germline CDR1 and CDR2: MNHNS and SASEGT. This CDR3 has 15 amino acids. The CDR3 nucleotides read TGTGCCAGCAGTTCTTTCGCAGGGGTAAGAACTGAAGCTTTCTTT. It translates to CASSSFAGVRTEAFF.

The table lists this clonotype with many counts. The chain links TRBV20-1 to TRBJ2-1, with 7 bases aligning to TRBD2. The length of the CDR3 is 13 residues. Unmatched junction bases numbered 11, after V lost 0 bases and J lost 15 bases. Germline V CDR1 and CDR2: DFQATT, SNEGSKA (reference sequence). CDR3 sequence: CSARDLEREAPFF. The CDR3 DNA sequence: TGCAGTGCTAGAGATCTGGAACGGGAGGCTCCGTTCTTC.

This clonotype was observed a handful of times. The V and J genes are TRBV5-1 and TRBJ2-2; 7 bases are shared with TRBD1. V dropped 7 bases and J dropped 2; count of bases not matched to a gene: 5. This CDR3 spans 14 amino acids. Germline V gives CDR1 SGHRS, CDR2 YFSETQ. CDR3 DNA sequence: TGCGCCAGCTGTAGACAGGGTAACACCGGGGAGCTGTTTTTT. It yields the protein CASCRQGNTGELFF.

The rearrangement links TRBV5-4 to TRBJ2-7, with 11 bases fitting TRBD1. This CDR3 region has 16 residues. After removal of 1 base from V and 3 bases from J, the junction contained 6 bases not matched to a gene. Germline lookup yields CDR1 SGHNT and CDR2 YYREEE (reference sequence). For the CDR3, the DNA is TGTGCCAGCAGCTTGAACCTGGGACAGGGGGTCTACGAGCAGTACTTC. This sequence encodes CASSLNLGQGVYEQYF.

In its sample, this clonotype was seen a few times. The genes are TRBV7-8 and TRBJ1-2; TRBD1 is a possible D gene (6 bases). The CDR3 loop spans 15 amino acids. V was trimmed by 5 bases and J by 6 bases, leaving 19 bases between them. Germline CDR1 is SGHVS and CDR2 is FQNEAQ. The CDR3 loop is CASSRLGGPGDGYTF. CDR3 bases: TGTGCCAGCAGCCGATTAGGGGGGCCGGGAGATGGCTACACCTTC.

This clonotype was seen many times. CDR3 amino acids: CASSLTREYEQFF. CDR3 DNA: TGTGCCAGCAGTTTGACCCGGGAGTATGAGCAGTTCTTC. The chain links TRBV27 to TRBJ2-1, with a possible D match to TRBD2 (6 bases). Germline assignment: CDR1 MNHEY and CDR2 SMNVEV (reference sequence). CDR3 length: 13 residues. Trimming cost V 3 bases and J 8 bases, with 11 bases left between them.

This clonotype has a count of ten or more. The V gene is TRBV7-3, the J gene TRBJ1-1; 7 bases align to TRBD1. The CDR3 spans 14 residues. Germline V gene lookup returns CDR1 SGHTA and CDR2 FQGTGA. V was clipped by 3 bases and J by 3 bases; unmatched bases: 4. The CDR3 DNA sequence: TGTGCCAGCAGCTTGACAGGGTTGGACACTGAAGCTTTCTTT. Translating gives CASSLTGLDTEAFF.

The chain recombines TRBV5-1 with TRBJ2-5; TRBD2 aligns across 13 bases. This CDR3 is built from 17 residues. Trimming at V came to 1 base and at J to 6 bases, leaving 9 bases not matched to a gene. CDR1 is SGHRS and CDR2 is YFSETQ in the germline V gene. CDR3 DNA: TGCGCCAGCAGCTTGTCCACTAGCGGGAGGGCCGGAAAGACCCAGTACTTC. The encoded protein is CASSLSTSGRAGKTQYF.

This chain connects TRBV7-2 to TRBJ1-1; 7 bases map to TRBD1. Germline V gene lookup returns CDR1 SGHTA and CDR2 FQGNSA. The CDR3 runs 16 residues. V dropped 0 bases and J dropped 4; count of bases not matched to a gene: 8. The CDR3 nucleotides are TGTGCCAGCAGCTTAGCCCTGAAGCCAGGGGGCACTGAAGCTTTCTTT. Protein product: CASSLALKPGGTEAFF.

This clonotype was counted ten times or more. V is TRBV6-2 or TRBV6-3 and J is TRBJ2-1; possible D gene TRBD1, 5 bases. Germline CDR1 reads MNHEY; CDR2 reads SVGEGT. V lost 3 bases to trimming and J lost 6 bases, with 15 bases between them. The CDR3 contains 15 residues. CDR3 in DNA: TGTGCCAGCAGTTATGGGGCTCCAAGGATCAATGAGCAGTTCTTC. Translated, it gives CASSYGAPRINEQFF.

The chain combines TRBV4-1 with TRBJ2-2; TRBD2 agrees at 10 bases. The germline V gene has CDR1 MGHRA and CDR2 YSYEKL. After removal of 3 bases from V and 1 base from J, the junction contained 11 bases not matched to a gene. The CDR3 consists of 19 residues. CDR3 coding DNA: TGCGCCAGCAGCCACTTAGCGGGAGGAGTGATTGGGAACACCGGGGAGCTGTTTTTT. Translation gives CASSHLAGGVIGNTGELFF.

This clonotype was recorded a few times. The CDR3 nucleotides read TGCAGTGCTAGAGATCTTCTTTCGGGACTAGCGGGCCACGAGCAGTACTTC. Protein sequence: CSARDLLSGLAGHEQYF. V is TRBV20-1 and J is TRBJ2-7, with 12 bases lining up with TRBD2. Germline V gene sequence: CDR1 DFQATT, CDR2 SNEGSKA (reference sequence). Losses at the gene ends were 0 bases for V and 5 bases for J; bases not matched to a gene: 11. This CDR3 is 17 amino acids long.